This T cell receptor beta chain was documented in a study of human T cells and chemical hapten exposure. MiXCR, applied by TCRdb to the RACE reads, yields one record per CDR3 protein. The sample lists about 34,000 distinct CDR3 sequences; around 6.5% were seen once. In this sample, this clonotype turned up a few times. The CDR3 is made up of 14 amino acids. Trimming took 3 bases from V and 5 from J, leaving 11 bases between them. Germline V gene sequence: CDR1 MNHEY, CDR2 SVGEGT. As for time point: patch test 1, 2 weeks after DPC sensitization. Specified treatment: therapeutic diphenylcyclopropenone sensitization with weekly scalp DPC. From whole blood left unfractionated, total RNA was extracted. Alopecia patients deemed DPC-suitable, aged 18 to 70, excluding pregnancy.

The clonotype comes from a woman aged 25 to 39 with alopecia areata. Some clones in this sample may be carry-over from other donors' samples. The sequenced sample was whole blood, obtained in connection with sensitization to the hapten diphenylcyclopropenone (DPC). The V gene is TRBV6-2 or TRBV6-3, the J gene TRBJ1-5; the D gene is possibly TRBD1 (6 bases). The CDR3 region has the DNA TGTGCCAGCAGTTATTGGGGGGCTGATCAGCCCCAGCATTTT. Translated: CASSYWGADQPQHF.